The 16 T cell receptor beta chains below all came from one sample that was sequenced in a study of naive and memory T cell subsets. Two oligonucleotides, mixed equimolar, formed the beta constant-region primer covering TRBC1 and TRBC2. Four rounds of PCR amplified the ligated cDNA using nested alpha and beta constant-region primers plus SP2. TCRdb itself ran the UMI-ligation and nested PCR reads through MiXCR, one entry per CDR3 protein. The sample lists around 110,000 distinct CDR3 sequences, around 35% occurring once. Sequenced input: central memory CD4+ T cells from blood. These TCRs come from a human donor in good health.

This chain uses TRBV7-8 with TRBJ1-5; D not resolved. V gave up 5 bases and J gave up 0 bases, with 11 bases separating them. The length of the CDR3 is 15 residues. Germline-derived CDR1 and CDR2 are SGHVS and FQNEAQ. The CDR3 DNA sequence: TGTGCCAGCAGCCCAGAAATCACTAGCAATCAGCCCCAGCATTTT. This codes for CASSPEITSNQPQHF.

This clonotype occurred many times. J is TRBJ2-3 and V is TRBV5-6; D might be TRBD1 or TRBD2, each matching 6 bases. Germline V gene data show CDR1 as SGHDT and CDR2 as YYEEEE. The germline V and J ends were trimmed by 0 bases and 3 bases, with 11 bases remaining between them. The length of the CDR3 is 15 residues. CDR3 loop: CASSLDRAGTDTQYF. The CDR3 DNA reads TGTGCCAGCAGCTTGGACAGGGCGGGGACAGATACGCAGTATTTT.

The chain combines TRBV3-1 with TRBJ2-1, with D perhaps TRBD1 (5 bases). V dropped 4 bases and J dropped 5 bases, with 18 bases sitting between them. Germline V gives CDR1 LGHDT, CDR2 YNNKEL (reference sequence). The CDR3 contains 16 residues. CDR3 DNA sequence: TGTGCCAGCAGCCCACGGGTGCAGGGTCCCCACAATGAGCAGTTCTTC. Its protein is CASSPRVQGPHNEQFF.

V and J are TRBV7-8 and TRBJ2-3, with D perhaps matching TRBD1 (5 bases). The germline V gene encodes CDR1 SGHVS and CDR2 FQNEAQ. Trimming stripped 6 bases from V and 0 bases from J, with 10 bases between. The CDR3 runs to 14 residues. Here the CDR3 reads CASRMTASTDTQYF. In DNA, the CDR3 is TGTGCCAGCAGAATGACAGCTAGCACAGATACGCAGTATTTT.

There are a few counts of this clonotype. The CDR3 reads CASSETDSTDTQYF. The DNA of the CDR3 is TGTGCCAGCAGCGAGACAGATAGCACAGATACGCAGTATTTT. V is TRBV9 and J is TRBJ2-3, with D perhaps matching TRBD1 (5 bases). Germline values: CDR1 SGDLS, CDR2 YYNGEE. Between the trimmed V and J ends, which lost 3 bases and 0 bases, there was a span of 8 bases. The CDR3 loop spans 14 amino acids. The variable domain in full, with the rest retrieved from reference TRBV9 and TRBJ2-3, is DSGVTQTPKHLITATGQRVTLRCSPRSGDLSVYWYQQSLDQGLQFLIQYYNGEERAKGNILERFSAQQFPDLHSELNLSSLELGDSALYFCASSETDSTDTQYFGPGTRLTVL.

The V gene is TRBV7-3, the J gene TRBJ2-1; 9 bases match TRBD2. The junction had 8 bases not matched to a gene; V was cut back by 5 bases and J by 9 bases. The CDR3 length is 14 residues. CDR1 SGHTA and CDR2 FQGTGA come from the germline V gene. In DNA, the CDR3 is TGTGCCAGCAGCCTAGCGGGGAGGGTGGGTGAGCAGTTCTTC. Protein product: CASSLAGRVGEQFF.

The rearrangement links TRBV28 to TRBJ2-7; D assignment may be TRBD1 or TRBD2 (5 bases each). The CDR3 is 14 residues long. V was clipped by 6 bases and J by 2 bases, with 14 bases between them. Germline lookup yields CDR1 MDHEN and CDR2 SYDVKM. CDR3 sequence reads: CASRSIRGAYEQYF. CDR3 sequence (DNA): TGTGCCAGCAGGTCTATCAGAGGGGCCTACGAGCAGTACTTC.

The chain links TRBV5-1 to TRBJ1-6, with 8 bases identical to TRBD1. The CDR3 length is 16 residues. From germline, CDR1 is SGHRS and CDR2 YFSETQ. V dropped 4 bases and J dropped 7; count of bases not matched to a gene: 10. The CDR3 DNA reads TGCGCCAGCAGCCCTACAGGGGGAAAGACCAATTCACCCCTCCACTTT. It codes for CASSPTGGKTNSPLHF.

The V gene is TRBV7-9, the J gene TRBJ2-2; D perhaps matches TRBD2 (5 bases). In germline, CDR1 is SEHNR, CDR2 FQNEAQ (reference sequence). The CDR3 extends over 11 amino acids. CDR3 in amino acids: CGEGNTGELFF. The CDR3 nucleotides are TGTGGTGAGGGGAACACCGGGGAGCTGTTTTTT.

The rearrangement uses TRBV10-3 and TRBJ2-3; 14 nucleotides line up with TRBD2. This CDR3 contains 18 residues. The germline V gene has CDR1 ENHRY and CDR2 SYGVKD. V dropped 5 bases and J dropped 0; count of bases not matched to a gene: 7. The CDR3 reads CAISTGLAGAGSTDTQYF. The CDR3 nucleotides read TGTGCCATCAGTACGGGACTAGCGGGAGCCGGAAGCACAGATACGCAGTATTTT.

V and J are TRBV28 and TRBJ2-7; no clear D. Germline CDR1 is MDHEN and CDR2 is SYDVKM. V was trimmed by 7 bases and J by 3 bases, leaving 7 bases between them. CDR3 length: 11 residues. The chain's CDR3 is CASTWYYEQYF. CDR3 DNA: TGTGCCAGCACCTGGTACTACGAGCAGTACTTC. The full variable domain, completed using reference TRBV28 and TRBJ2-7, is DVKVTQSSRYLVKRTGEKVFLECVQDMDHENMFWYRQDPGLGLRLIYFSYDVKMKEKGDIPEGYSVSREKKERFSLILESASTNQTSMYLCASTWYYEQYFGPGTRLTVT.

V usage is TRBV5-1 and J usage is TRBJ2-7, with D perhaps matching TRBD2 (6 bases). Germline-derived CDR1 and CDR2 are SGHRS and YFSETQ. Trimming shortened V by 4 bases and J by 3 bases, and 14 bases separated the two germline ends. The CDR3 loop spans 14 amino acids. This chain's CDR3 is CASSRRDGGYEQYF. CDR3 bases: TGCGCCAGCAGCCGGCGGGACGGCGGCTACGAGCAGTACTTC. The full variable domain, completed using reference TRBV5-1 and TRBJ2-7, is KAGVTQTPRYLIKTRGQQVTLSCSPISGHRSVSWYQQTPGQGLQFLFEYFSETQRNKGNFPGRFSGRQFSNSRSEMNVSTLELGDSALYLCASSRRDGGYEQYFGPGTRLTVT.

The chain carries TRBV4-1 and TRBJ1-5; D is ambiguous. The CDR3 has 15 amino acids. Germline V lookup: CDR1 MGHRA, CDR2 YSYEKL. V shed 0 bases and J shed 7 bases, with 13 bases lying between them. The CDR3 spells CASSQDHGVSQPQHF. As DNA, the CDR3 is TGCGCCAGCAGCCAAGATCACGGGGTTTCGCAGCCCCAGCATTTT.

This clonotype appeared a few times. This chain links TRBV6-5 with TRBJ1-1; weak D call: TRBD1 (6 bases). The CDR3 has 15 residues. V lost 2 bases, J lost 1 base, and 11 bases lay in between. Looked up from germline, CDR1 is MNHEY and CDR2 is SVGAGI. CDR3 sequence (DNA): TGTGCCAGCAGTTACGCTTGGGGACAGAACACTGAAGCTTTCTTT. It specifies CASSYAWGQNTEAFF.

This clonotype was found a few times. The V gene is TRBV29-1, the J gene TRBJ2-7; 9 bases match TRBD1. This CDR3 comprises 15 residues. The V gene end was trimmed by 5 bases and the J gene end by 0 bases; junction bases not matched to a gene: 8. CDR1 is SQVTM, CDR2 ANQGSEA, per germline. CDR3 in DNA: TGCAGCGTTAAGTATACAGGGGGCCCCTCCTACGAGCAGTACTTC. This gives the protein CSVKYTGGPSYEQYF.

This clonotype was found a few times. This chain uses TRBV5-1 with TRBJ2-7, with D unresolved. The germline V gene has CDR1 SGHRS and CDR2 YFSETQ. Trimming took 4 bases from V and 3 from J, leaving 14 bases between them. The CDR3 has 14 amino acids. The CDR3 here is CASSPEQRFYEQYF. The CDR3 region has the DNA TGCGCCAGCAGCCCCGAACAGAGGTTCTACGAGCAGTACTTC. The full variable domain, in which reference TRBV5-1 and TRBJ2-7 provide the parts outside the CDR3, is KAGVTQTPRYLIKTRGQQVTLSCSPISGHRSVSWYQQTPGQGLQFLFEYFSETQRNKGNFPGRFSGRQFSNSRSEMNVSTLELGDSALYLCASSPEQRFYEQYFGPGTRLTVT.